These 30 T cell receptor beta chains were sequenced from one sample in a study of OX40 agonist ivuxolimab in advanced cancers. This table comes from immunoSEQ multiplex PCR, and its TCRdb copy is limited to in-frame clones, with some not included. In the table there are 57,000 or so clones, around nine tenths of which are singletons. The sample consisted of CD4+ or CD8+ T cells sorted from blood, taken in a trial of the OX40 agonist ivuxolimab. These receptors all come from an adult with an advanced solid tumor such as melanoma, head and neck, liver or kidney cancer.

The gene calls are TRBV15 and TRBJ1-1; a weak D match, TRBD1 (5 bases). The CDR3 loop spans 16 amino acids. Germline lookup yields CDR1 LNHNV and CDR2 YYDKDF (reference sequence). Trimming took off 0 bases at V and 4 bases at J, with 15 bases between the two ends. The CDR3 sequence is CATSRDRPGRGTEAFF. The CDR3 region has the DNA TGTGCCACCAGCAGAGATAGGCCAGGGAGAGGCACTGAAGCTTTCTTT. The full variable domain, with the rest looked up from reference TRBV15 and TRBJ1-1, is DAMVIQNPRYQVTQFGKPVTLSCSQTLNHNVMYWYQQKSSQAPKLLFHYYDKDFNNEADTPDNFQSRRPNTSFCFLDIRSPGLGDTAMYLCATSRDRPGRGTEAFFGQGTRLTVV.

The CDR3 nucleotides read TGTGCCAGCAGCTTAAAGGGGGCAGGGACCGGGGAGCTGTTTTTT. Its translation is CASSLKGAGTGELFF. The V and J genes are TRBV7-9 and TRBJ2-2; 7 bases agree with TRBD1. There are 15 residues in the CDR3. CDR1 is SEHNR and CDR2 is FQNEAQ in the germline V gene (reference sequence). V shed 2 bases and J 5 bases; nucleotides not matched to a gene: 5.

The gene calls are TRBV27 and TRBJ1-4; D is ambiguous. The V and J ends lost 5 bases and 4 bases respectively, with 14 bases between them. This CDR3 region has 15 residues. Germline values: CDR1 MNHEY, CDR2 SMNVEV (reference sequence). CDR3 sequence: CASSPIGPVNEKLFF. The CDR3 nucleotides read TGTGCCAGCAGTCCAATAGGGCCGGTTAATGAAAAACTGTTTTTT.

This clone was counted a few times. The J gene is TRBJ2-1, the V gene TRBV7-9; D possibly corresponds to TRBD2 (7 bases). CDR3 length: 16 amino acids. Per germline, CDR1 SEHNR and CDR2 FQNEAQ (reference sequence). V was clipped by 5 bases and J by 7 bases, with 21 bases between them. The CDR3 sequence: CASSPGGASGPNEQFF. CDR3 coding DNA: TGTGCCAGCAGCCCTGGGGGGGCCAGCGGGCCGAATGAGCAGTTCTTC.

The chain is built from TRBV7-2 and TRBJ2-1, with a possible D match to TRBD2 (5 bases). With 5 bases removed from V and 3 bases from J, the gap between germline ends came to 14 bases. In germline, CDR1 is SGHTA, CDR2 FQGNSA. This CDR3 spans 15 amino acids. Here the CDR3 DNA reads TGTGCCAGCAGCCCCGCGGGTGGCGGCTACAATGAGCAGTTCTTC. It is translated as CASSPAGGGYNEQFF.

This chain connects TRBV27 to TRBJ1-2; D is perhaps TRBD1 (6 bases). V gave up 2 bases and J gave up 3 bases, with 10 bases separating them. The germline V gene encodes CDR1 MNHEY and CDR2 SMNVEV (reference sequence). This CDR3 contains 14 residues. CDR3 amino acids: CASSLVGADYGYTF. CDR3 bases: TGTGCCAGCAGTTTAGTGGGGGCTGACTATGGCTACACCTTC.

The gene calls are TRBV4-1 and TRBJ2-7; D possibly corresponds to TRBD1 (5 bases). V was trimmed by 1 base and J by 7 bases, leaving 11 bases between them. Germline CDR1 reads MGHRA; CDR2 reads YSYEKL. This CDR3 contains 13 residues. CDR3 bases: TGCGCCAGCAGCCAAGTGGCAGGGTGGGAGCAGTACTTC. Translating it yields CASSQVAGWEQYF.

The rearrangement joins TRBV27 to TRBJ1-4; 9 positions match TRBD1. The trim removed 2 bases at V and 7 bases at J, leaving 2 bases unmatched. This CDR3 is 14 amino acids long. The V gene's germline CDR1 is MNHEY and CDR2 SMNVEV (reference sequence). DNA of the CDR3: TGTGCCAGCAGTTTACACAGGGGGCGTGAAAAACTGTTTTTT. This codes for CASSLHRGREKLFF.

This clone was picked up one time. J is TRBJ1-1 and V is TRBV28, with no clear D. Germline V lookup: CDR1 MDHEN, CDR2 SYDVKM. There are 12 residues in the CDR3. Trimming left V 5 bases short and J 5 bases short, with 9 bases between. CDR3 nucleotide sequence: TGTGCCAGCAGTCTCCCTGATACTGAAGCTTTCTTT. Translated: CASSLPDTEAFF.

In DNA, the CDR3 is TGTGCCAGCAGCGTAGAGGTTGGGACAGGAGCCTACTACGAGCAGTACTTC. It yields the protein CASSVEVGTGAYYEQYF. The rearrangement joins TRBV9 to TRBJ2-7; TRBD1 aligns across 8 bases. This CDR3 spans 17 amino acids. Germline V gene lookup returns CDR1 SGDLS and CDR2 YYNGEE. The V segment lost 0 bases and the J segment 3 bases; nucleotides outside the gene matches: 11.

Only one count was recorded for this clone. This chain uses TRBV28 with TRBJ2-7, with D possibly being TRBD2 (5 bases). The CDR3 spans 13 residues. Germline V gives CDR1 MDHEN, CDR2 SYDVKM. Trimming stripped 3 bases from V and 0 bases from J, with 6 bases between. The CDR3 nucleotides are TGTGCCAGCAGTTTGGGAGACTCCTACGAGCAGTACTTC. Encoded protein: CASSLGDSYEQYF.

The DNA for the CDR3 is TGTGCCAGCAGCGTAGCGGCAGGGGTATCCTACGAGCAGTACTTC. Translated, it gives CASSVAAGVSYEQYF. The V gene is TRBV9, the J gene TRBJ2-7, with a tentative D call TRBD1 (6 bases). This CDR3 region has 15 residues. Germline CDR1 SGDLS, CDR2 YYNGEE. V shed 0 bases and J shed 1 base, with 11 bases lying between them.

This clone was observed a handful of times. The V and J genes are TRBV4-3 and TRBJ1-1, with D possibly being TRBD1 (6 bases). The V gene lost 3 bases and the J gene lost 1 base, with 21 bases spanning the gap. From germline, CDR1 is LGHNA and CDR2 YSLEER. This CDR3 is built from 18 residues. The CDR3 protein is CASSQENGTPRGNTEAFF. CDR3 DNA sequence: TGCGCCAGCAGCCAGGAGAACGGGACACCCCGGGGGAACACTGAAGCTTTCTTT.

V and J are TRBV6-1 and TRBJ1-1; D uncertain. V was pared by 1 base and J by 4 bases, with 7 bases between. From germline, CDR1 is MNHNS and CDR2 SASEGT. The CDR3 runs 13 residues. The chain's CDR3 is CASSEVTGTEAFF. The DNA of the CDR3 is TGTGCCAGCAGTGAAGTTACTGGCACTGAAGCTTTCTTT.

The V call is TRBV9, the J call TRBJ2-3, with D possibly being TRBD2 (6 bases). Trimming removed 4 bases at V and 4 bases at J, with 16 bases between. This CDR3 spans 15 amino acids. CDR1 is SGDLS, CDR2 YYNGEE, per germline. The CDR3 region is CASSRARSGADTQYF. CDR3 nucleotide sequence: TGTGCCAGCAGCAGAGCTAGGTCGGGGGCAGATACGCAGTATTTT.

J is TRBJ1-1 and V is TRBV28; D ambiguous. CDR3 length: 13 amino acids. Per germline, CDR1 MDHEN and CDR2 SYDVKM. Trimming took 2 bases from V and 1 from J, leaving 5 bases between them. The CDR3 region is CASSLTENTEAFF. CDR3 coding DNA: TGTGCCAGCAGTTTAACGGAGAACACTGAAGCTTTCTTT.

This clone was observed a single time. The gene calls are TRBV10-1 and TRBJ2-3, with 8 nucleotides matching TRBD2. Losses at the gene ends were 0 bases for V and 5 bases for J; bases not matched to a gene: 13. This CDR3 region has 18 residues. Germline CDR1 and CDR2: WNHNN and SYGVQD (reference sequence). The CDR3 DNA is TGCGCCAGCAGTGAGTCGAGACCGTCTAGCGGGCGGGAAGATACGCAGTATTTT. Its translation: CASSESRPSSGREDTQYF.

The DNA for the CDR3 is TGTGCCAGCAGTAAACCAGGGTGGCCCCAGCATTTT. Amino acid sequence: CASSKPGWPQHF. The V and J genes are TRBV28 and TRBJ1-5, with D perhaps matching TRBD1 (5 bases). The V gene's germline CDR1 is MDHEN and CDR2 SYDVKM. V gave up 5 bases and J gave up 9 bases, with 11 bases separating them. There are 12 residues in the CDR3.

This clone was found once. The CDR3, as DNA: TGTGCCAGCAGCCAAGATGGGGGCAGCTCCTACAATGAGCAGTTCTTC. It encodes CASSQDGGSSYNEQFF. This chain links TRBV4-2 with TRBJ2-1; D is perhaps TRBD1 (6 bases). The germline V gene encodes CDR1 LGHNA and CDR2 YNFKEQ. V shed 0 bases and J shed 0 bases, with 9 bases lying between them. This CDR3 comprises 16 residues.

This chain joins TRBV5-8 and TRBJ2-3; weak D call: TRBD2 (5 bases). CDR1 is SGHTS, CDR2 YDEGEE, per germline. V lost 0 bases, J lost 8 bases, and 10 bases lay in between. CDR3 length: 13 amino acids. The CDR3 region has the DNA TGTGCCAGCAGCTTGGACGAGGGCGGTACGCAGTATTTT. Its translation: CASSLDEGGTQYF.

The chain links TRBV27 to TRBJ1-5; D is unresolved. The germline gives CDR1 MNHEY, CDR2 SMNVEV (reference sequence). The ends were cut back, 4 bases at V and 0 bases at J, with 10 bases in the middle. CDR3 size: 15 residues. Here the CDR3 DNA reads TGTGCCAGCAGTTCAGTGAGGGCTAGCAATCAGCCCCAGCATTTT. Its protein is CASSSVRASNQPQHF.

This clone showed up many times. This rearrangement joins TRBV19 to TRBJ2-3; D not resolved. Between the trimmed V and J ends, which lost 7 bases and 4 bases, there was a span of 9 bases. This CDR3 spans 12 amino acids. Germline CDR1 is LNHDA and CDR2 is SQIVND (reference sequence). The CDR3 DNA reads TGTGCCAGTAATTCCCCCCCAGATACGCAGTATTTT. Translated, it gives CASNSPPDTQYF.

This clone has only one observation. This rearrangement joins TRBV19 to TRBJ2-1, with a tentative D call TRBD1 (6 bases). This CDR3 contains 16 residues. V lost 1 base and J lost 6, with 16 bases in between. Looked up from germline, CDR1 is LNHDA and CDR2 is SQIVND (reference sequence). The chain's CDR3 is CASSIGGTPVSNEQFF. CDR3 in DNA: TGTGCCAGTAGTATAGGGGGGACACCGGTAAGCAATGAGCAGTTCTTC.

The chain is built from TRBV4-2 and TRBJ1-1; TRBD1 might be the D (6 bases). This CDR3 has 15 amino acids. Germline CDR1 and CDR2: LGHNA and YNFKEQ. V was cut by 0 bases and J by 2 bases, with 10 bases left in between. CDR3 loop: CASSQDNRDNTEAFF. Written as DNA, the CDR3 is TGTGCCAGCAGCCAAGATAACAGGGACAACACTGAAGCTTTCTTT.

V is TRBV9 and J is TRBJ2-1, with 9 bases that match TRBD1. Per germline, CDR1 SGDLS and CDR2 YYNGEE. This CDR3 is built from 15 residues. The V and J ends lost 5 bases and 3 bases, in that order; junction bases with no gene match: 6. CDR3 coding DNA: TGTGCCAGCAGTGCGACGGGACAGGGCTACAATGAGCAGTTCTTC. It translates to CASSATGQGYNEQFF.

The chain has TRBV7-3 and TRBJ2-3; 14 nucleotides agree with TRBD2. Germline assignment: CDR1 SGHTA and CDR2 FQGTGA. This CDR3 comprises 16 residues. J was trimmed by 5 bases and V by 5 bases; bases with no gene match: 6. The CDR3 sequence is CASSKGLAGAGDTQYF. For the CDR3, the DNA is TGTGCCAGCAGCAAGGGACTAGCGGGAGCCGGAGATACGCAGTATTTT.

The chain has TRBV10-2 and TRBJ1-3; no clear D gene. The CDR3 is 11 residues long. The germline gives CDR1 WSHSY, CDR2 SAAADI. With 3 bases removed from V and 9 bases from J, the gap between germline ends came to 6 bases. The CDR3 protein is CASSDGGTIYF. The CDR3 coding sequence is TGCGCCAGCAGTGATGGAGGCACCATATATTTT.

V is TRBV7-8 and J is TRBJ1-5; D perhaps matches TRBD1 (5 bases). The CDR3 loop spans 16 amino acids. CDR1 and CDR2 from the germline V gene are SGHVS and FQNEAQ. V shed 1 base and J shed 6 bases, with 16 bases lying between them. The CDR3 DNA sequence: TGTGCCAGCAGCTTAGAAGTCCCCGGGGGAGGTCAGCCCCAGCATTTT. Protein product: CASSLEVPGGGQPQHF. The full variable domain, rest sourced from reference TRBV7-8 and TRBJ1-5, is GAGVSQSPRYKVAKRGQDVALRCDPISGHVSLFWYQQALGQGPEFLTYFQNEAQLDKSGLPSDRFFAERPEGSVSTLKIQRTQQEDSAVYLCASSLEVPGGGQPQHFGDGTRLSIL.

This clone appeared a single time. The V and J genes are TRBV4-1 and TRBJ2-2, with D maybe TRBD1 (5 bases). Trimming removed 1 base at V and 1 base at J, with 16 bases between. This CDR3 has 18 residues. From germline, CDR1 is MGHRA and CDR2 YSYEKL. The CDR3 loop reads CASSQGSWGIGNTGELFF. DNA for the CDR3: TGCGCCAGCAGCCAAGGATCGTGGGGCATAGGGAACACCGGGGAGCTGTTTTTT.

The chain carries TRBV7-6 and TRBJ2-3; D not certain. CDR1 and CDR2 from the germline V gene are SGHVS and FNYEAQ. With 1 base removed from V and 6 bases from J, the gap between germline ends came to 8 bases. CDR3 size: 13 residues. CDR3 nucleotide sequence: TGTGCCAGCAGCTTAGAAGGGTGGGATACGCAGTATTTT. Encoded protein: CASSLEGWDTQYF.